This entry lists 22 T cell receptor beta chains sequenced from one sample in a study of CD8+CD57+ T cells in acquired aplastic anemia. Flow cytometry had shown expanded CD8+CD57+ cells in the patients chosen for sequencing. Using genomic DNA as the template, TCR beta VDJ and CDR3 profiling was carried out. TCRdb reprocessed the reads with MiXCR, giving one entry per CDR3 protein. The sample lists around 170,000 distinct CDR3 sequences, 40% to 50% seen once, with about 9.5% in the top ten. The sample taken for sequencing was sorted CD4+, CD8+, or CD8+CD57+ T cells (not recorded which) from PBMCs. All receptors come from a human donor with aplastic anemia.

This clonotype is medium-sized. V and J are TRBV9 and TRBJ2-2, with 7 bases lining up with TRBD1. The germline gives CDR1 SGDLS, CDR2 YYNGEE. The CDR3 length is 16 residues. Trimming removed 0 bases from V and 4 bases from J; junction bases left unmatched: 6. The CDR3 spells CASSVGQGVFTGELFF. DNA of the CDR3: TGTGCCAGCAGCGTAGGCCAGGGGGTTTTCACCGGGGAGCTGTTTTTT.

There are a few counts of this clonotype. The CDR3 DNA is TGCGCCAGCAGCCAAGACCCCCCGATAAAGAATGAAGCTTTCTTT. Translated: CASSQDPPIKNEAFF. The chain joins TRBV4-1 to TRBJ1-1, with no clear D. Trimming removed 0 bases from V and 7 bases from J, with 15 bases in between. The CDR3 totals 15 residues. Per the germline V gene, CDR1 is MGHRA and CDR2 is YSYEKL.

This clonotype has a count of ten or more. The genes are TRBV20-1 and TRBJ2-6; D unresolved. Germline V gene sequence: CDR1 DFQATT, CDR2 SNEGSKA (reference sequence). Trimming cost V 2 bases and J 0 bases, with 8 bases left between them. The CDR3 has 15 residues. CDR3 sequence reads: CSARPTTSGANVLTF. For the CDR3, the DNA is TGCAGTGCTAGACCGACAACCTCTGGGGCCAACGTCCTGACTTTC.

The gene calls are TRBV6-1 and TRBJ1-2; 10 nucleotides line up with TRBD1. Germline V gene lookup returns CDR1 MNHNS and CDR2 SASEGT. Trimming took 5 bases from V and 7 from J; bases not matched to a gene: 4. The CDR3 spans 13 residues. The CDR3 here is CASSPGTGAGYTF. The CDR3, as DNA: TGTGCCAGCAGTCCCGGGACAGGGGCTGGCTACACCTTC.

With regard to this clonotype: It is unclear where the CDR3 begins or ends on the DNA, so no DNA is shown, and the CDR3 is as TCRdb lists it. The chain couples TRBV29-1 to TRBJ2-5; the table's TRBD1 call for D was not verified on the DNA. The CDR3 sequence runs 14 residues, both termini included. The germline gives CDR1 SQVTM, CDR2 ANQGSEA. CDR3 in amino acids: CTSVPTRGRGAQYF.

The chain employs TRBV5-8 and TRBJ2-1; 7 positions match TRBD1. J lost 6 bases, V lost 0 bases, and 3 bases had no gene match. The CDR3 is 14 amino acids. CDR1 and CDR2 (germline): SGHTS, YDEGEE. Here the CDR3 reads CASSLETGFNEQFF. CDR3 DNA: TGTGCCAGCAGCTTGGAGACAGGGTTCAATGAGCAGTTCTTC.

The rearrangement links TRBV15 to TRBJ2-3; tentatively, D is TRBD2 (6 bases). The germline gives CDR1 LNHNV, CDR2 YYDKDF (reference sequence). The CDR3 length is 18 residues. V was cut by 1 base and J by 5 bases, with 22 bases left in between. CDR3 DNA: TGTGCCACCAGCAGAGCCATGGCGGTTTCGGGGGTAGGAGATACGCAGTATTTT. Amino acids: CATSRAMAVSGVGDTQYF.

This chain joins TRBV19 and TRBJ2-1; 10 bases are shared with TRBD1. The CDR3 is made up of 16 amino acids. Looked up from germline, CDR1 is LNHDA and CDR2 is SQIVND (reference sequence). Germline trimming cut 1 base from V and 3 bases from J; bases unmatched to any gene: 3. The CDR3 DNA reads TGTGCCAGTAGTATAGGGACAGGGGGGGACTACAATGAGCAGTTCTTC. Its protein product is CASSIGTGGDYNEQFF.

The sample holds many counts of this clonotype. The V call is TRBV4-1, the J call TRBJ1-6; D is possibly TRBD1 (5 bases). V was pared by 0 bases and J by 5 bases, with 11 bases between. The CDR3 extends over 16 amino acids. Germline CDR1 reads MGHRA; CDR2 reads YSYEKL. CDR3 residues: CASSQDSRGNNSPLHF. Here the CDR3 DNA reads TGCGCCAGCAGCCAAGATAGTAGGGGAAATAATTCACCCCTCCACTTT.

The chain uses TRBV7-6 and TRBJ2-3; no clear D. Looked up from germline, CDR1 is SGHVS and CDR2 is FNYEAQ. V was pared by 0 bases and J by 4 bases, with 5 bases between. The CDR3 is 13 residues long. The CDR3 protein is CASSLAIPDTQYF. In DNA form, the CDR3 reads TGTGCCAGCAGCTTAGCTATCCCAGATACGCAGTATTTT.

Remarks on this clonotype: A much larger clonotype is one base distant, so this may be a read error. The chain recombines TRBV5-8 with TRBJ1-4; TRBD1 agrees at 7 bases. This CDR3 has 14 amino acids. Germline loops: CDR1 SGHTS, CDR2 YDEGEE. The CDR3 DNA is TGTGCCGGCAGCTCTCGACAGGGAGGCGAAAAACTGTTTTTT. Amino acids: CAGSSRQGGEKLFF.

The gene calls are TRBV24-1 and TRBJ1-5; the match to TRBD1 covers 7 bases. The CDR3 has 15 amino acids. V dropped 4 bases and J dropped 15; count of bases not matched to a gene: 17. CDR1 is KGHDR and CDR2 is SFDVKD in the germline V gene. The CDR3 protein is CATSDSSTGIQPRHF. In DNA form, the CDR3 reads TGTGCCACCAGTGACTCCTCGACAGGGATTCAGCCTCGGCATTTT.

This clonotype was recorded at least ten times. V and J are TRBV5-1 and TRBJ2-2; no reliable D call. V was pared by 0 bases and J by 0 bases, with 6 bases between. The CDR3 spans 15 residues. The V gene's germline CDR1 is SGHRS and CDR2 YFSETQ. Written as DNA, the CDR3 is TGCGCCAGCAGCTTGGGTGCAGCGAACACCGGGGAGCTGTTTTTT. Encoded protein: CASSLGAANTGELFF.

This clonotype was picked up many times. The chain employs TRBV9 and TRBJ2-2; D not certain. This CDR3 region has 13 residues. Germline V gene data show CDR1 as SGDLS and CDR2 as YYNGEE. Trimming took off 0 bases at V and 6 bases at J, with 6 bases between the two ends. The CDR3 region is CASSVEFPGELFF. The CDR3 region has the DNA TGTGCCAGCAGCGTAGAGTTCCCCGGGGAGCTGTTTTTT.

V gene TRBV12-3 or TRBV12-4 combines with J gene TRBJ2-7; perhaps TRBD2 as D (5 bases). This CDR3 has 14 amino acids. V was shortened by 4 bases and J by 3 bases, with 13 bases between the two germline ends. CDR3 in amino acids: CASSSQEENYEQYF. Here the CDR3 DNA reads TGTGCCAGCAGTTCTCAGGAGGAGAACTACGAGCAGTACTTC.

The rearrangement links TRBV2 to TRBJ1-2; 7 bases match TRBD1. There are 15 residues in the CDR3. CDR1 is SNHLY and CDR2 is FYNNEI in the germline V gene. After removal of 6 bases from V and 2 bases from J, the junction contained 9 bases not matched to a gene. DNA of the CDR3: TGTGCCAGCAGCTTAGTAGGACAGGAGAACTATGGCTACACCTTC. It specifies CASSLVGQENYGYTF.

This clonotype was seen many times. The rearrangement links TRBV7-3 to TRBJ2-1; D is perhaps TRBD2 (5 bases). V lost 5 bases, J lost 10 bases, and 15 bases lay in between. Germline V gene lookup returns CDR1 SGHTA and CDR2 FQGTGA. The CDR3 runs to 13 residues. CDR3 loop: CASSAIVRGEQFF. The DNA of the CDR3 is TGTGCCAGCAGCGCCATTGTTCGAGGGGAGCAGTTCTTC.

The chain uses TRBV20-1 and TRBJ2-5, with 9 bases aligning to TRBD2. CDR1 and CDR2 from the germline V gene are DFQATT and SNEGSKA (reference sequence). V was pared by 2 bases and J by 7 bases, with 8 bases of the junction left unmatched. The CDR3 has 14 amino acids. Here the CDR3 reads CSARYGTSMGTQYF. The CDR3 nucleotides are TGCAGTGCTAGATACGGGACTAGCATGGGGACCCAGTACTTC.

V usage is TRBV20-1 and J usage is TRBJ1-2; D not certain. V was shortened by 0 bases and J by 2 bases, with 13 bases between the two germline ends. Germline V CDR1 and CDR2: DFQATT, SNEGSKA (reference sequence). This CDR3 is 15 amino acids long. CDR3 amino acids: CSARDWGKVNYGYTF. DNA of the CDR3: TGCAGTGCTAGAGATTGGGGTAAAGTGAACTATGGCTACACCTTC.

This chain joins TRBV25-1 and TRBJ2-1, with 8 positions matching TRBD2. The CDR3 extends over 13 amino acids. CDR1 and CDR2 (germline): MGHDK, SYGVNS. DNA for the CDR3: TGTGCTCGTGGACTAGCTTCCTACAATGAGCAGTTCTTC. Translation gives CARGLASYNEQFF. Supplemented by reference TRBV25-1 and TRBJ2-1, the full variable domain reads EADIYQTPRYLVIGTGKKITLECSQTMGHDKMYWYQQDPGMELHLIHYSYGVNSTEKGDLSSESTVSRIRTEHFPLTLESARPSHTSQYLCARGLASYNEQFFGPGTRLTVL.

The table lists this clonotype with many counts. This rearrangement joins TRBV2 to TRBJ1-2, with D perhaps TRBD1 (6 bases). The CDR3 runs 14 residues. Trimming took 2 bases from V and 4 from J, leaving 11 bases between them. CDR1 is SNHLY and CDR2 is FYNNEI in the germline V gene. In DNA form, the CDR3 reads TGTGCCAGCAGTGAAAGGGGGGCAGCCTATGGCTACACCTTC. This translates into CASSERGAAYGYTF.

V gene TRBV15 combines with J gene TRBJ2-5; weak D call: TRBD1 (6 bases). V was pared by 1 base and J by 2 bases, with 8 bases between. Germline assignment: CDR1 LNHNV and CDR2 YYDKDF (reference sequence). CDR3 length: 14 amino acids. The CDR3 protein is CATSRGDKQETQYF. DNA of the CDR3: TGTGCCACCAGCAGAGGGGACAAGCAAGAGACCCAGTACTTC.